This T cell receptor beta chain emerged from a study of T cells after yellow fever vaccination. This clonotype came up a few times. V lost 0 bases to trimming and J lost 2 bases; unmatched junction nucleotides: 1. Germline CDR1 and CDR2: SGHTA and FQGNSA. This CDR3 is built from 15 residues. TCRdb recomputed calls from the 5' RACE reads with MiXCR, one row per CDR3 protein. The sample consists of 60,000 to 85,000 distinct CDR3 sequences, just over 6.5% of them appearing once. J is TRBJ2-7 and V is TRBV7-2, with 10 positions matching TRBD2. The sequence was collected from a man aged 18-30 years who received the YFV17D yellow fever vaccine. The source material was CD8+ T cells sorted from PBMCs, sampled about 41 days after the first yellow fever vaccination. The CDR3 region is CASSLASGGTYEQYF. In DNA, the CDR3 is TGTGCCAGCAGCTTAGCTAGCGGGGGGACCTACGAGCAGTACTTC. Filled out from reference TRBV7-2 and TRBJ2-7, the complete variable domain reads GAGVSQSPSNKVTEKGKDVELRCDPISGHTALYWYRQSLGQGLEFLIYFQGNSAPDKSGLPSDRFSAERTGGSVSTLTIQRTQQEDSAVYLCASSLASGGTYEQYFGPGTRLTVT.